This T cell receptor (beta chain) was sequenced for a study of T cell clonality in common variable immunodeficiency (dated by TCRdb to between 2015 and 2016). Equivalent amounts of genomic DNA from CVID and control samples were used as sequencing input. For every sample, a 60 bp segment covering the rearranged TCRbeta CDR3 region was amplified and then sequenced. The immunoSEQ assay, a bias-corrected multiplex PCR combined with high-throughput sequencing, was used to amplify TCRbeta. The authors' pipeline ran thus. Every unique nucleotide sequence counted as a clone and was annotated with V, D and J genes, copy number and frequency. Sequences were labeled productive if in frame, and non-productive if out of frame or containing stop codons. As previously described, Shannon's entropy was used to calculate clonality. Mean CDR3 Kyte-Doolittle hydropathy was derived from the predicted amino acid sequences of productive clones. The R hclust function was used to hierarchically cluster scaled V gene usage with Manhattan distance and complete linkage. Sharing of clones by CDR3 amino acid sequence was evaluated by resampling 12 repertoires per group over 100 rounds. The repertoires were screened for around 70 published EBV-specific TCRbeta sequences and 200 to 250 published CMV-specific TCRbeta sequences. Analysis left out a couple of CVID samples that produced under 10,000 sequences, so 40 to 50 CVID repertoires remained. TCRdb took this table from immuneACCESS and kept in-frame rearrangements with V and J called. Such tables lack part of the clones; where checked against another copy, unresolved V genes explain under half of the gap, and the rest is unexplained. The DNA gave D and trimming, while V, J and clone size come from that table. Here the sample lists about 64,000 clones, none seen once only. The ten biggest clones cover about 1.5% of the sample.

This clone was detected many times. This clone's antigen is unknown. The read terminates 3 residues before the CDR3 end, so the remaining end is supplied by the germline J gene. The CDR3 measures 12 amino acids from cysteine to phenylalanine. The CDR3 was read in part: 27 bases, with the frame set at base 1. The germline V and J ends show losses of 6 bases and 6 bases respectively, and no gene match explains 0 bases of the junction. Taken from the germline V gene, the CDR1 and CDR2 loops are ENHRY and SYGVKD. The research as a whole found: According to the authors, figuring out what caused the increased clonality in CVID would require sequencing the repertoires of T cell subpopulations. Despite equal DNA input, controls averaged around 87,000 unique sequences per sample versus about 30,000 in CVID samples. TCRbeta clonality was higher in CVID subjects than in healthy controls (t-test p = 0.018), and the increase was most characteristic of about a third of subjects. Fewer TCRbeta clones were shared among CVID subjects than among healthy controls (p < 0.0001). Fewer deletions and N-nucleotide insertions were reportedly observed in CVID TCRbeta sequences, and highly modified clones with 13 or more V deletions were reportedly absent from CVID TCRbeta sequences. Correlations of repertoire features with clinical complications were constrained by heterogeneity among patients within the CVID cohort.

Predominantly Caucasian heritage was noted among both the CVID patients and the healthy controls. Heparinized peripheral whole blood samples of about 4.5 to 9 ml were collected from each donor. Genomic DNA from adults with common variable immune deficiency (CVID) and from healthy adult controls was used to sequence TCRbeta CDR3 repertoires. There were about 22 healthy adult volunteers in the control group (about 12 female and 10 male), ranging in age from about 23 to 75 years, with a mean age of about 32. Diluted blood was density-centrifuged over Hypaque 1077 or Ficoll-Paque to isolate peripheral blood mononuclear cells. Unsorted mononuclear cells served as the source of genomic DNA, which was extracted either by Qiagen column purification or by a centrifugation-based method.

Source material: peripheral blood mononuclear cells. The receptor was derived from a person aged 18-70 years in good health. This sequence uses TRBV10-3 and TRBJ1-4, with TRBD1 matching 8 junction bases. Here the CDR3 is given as CAIRTGDEKLFF. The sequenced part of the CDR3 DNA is TGTGCCATCAGGACAGGGGATGAAAAA.